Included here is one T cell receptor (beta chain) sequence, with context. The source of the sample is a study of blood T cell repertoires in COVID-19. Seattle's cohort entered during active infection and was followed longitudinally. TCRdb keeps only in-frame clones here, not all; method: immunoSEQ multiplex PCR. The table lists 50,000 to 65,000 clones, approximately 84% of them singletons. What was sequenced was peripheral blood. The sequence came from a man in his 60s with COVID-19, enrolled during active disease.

The CDR3 DNA follows: TGCGCCAGCAGCTTGGAAGATCCGGACAGTGGCACCGGGGAGCTGTTTTTT. Translated: CASSLEDPDSGTGELFF. The gene calls are TRBV5-1 and TRBJ2-2, with D tentatively TRBD1 (6 bases). Germline CDR1 SGHRS, CDR2 YFSETQ. The CDR3 sequence is 17 residues long. V dropped 0 bases and J dropped 4 bases, with 16 bases sitting between them.